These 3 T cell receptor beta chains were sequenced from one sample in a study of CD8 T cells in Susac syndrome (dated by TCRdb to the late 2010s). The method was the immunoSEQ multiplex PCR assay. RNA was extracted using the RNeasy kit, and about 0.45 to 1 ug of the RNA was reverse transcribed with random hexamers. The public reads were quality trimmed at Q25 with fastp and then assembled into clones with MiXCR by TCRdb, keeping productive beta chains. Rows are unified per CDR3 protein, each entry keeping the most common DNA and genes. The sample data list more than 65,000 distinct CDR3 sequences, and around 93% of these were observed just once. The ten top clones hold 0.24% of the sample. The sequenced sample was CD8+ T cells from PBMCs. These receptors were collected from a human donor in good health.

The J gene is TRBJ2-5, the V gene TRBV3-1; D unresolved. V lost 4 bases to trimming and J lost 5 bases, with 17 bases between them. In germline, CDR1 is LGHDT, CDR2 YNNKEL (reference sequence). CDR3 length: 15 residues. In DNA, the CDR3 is TGTGCCAGCAGCCCCCGACTTGAAAGCCAGGAGACCCAGTACTTC. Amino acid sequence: CASSPRLESQETQYF.

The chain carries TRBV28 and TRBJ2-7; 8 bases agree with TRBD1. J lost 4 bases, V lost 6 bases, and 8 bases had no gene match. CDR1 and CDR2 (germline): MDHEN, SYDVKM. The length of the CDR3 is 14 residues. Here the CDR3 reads CASRPWTGNYEQYF. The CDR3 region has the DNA TGTGCCAGCAGACCCTGGACAGGGAATTACGAGCAGTACTTC. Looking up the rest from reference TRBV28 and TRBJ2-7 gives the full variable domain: DVKVTQSSRYLVKRTGEKVFLECVQDMDHENMFWYRQDPGLGLRLIYFSYDVKMKEKGDIPEGYSVSREKKERFSLILESASTNQTSMYLCASRPWTGNYEQYFGPGTRLTVT.

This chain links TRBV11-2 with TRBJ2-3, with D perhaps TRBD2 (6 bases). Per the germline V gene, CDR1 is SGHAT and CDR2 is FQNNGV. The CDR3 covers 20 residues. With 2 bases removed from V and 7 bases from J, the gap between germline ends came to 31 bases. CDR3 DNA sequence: TGTGCCAGCAGCTTAAACGGGCAGGGTGGGTGGAGGGACCTCTCAAATACGCAGTATTTT. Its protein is CASSLNGQGGWRDLSNTQYF.